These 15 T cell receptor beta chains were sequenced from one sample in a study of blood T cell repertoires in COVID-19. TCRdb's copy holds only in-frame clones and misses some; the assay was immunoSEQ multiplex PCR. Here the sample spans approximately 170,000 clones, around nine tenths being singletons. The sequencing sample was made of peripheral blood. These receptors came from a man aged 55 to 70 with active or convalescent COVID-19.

The CDR3 DNA reads as TGTGCCAGCAGCTTATGGCCAGCTGAAGCTTTCTTT. Protein: CASSLWPAEAFF. V gene TRBV7-2 combines with J gene TRBJ1-1, with D hard to call. V was pared by 2 bases and J by 6 bases, with 7 bases between. The CDR3 is 12 residues long. Germline loops: CDR1 SGHTA, CDR2 FQGNSA. The full variable domain, rest sourced from reference TRBV7-2 and TRBJ1-1, is GAGVSQSPSNKVTEKGKDVELRCDPISGHTALYWYRQSLGQGLEFLIYFQGNSAPDKSGLPSDRFSAERTGGSVSTLTIQRTQQEDSAVYLCASSLWPAEAFFGQGTRLTVV.

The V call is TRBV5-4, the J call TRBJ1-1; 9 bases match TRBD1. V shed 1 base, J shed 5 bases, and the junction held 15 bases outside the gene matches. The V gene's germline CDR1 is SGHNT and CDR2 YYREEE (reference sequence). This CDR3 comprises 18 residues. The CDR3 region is CASSLPFQDRGSKTEAFF. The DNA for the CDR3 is TGTGCCAGCAGCTTGCCGTTTCAGGACAGGGGCTCTAAAACTGAAGCTTTCTTT.

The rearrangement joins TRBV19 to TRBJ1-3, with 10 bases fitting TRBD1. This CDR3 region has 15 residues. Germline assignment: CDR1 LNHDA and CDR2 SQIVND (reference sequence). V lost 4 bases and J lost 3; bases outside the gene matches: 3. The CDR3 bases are TGTGCCAGTAGTACCGGGACAGGGGTTGGAAACACCATATATTTT. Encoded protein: CASSTGTGVGNTIYF. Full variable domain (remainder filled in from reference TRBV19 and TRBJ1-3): DGGITQSPKYLFRKEGQNVTLSCEQNLNHDAMYWYRQDPGQGLRLIYYSQIVNDFQKGDIAEGYSVSREKKESFPLTVTSAQKNPTAFYLCASSTGTGVGNTIYFGEGSWLTVV.

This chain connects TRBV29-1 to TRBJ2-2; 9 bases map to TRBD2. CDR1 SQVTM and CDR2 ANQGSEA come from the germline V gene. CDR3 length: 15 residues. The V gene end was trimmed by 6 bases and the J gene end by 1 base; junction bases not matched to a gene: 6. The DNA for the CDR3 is TGCAGCGTAGTAGCTAGCGGGATGAACACCGGGGAGCTGTTTTTT. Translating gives CSVVASGMNTGELFF.

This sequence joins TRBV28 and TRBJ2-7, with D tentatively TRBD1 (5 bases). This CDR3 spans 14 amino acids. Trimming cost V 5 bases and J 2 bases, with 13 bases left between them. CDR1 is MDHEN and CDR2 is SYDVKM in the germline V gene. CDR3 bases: TGTGCCAGCAGTCCTCAGGGTAAAACCTACGAGCAGTACTTC. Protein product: CASSPQGKTYEQYF.

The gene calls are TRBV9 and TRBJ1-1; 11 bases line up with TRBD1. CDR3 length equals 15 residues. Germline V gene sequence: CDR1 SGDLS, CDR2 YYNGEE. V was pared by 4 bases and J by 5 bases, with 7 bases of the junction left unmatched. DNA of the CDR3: TGTGCCAGCAGCAGCTGGACAGGGGGCGAGACTGAAGCTTTCTTT. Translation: CASSSWTGGETEAFF.

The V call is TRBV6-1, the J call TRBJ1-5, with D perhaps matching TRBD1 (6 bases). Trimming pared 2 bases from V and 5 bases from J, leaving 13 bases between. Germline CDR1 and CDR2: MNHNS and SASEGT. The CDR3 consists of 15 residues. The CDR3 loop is CASSETGRGHQPQHF. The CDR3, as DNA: TGTGCCAGCAGTGAAACGGGCAGGGGACATCAGCCCCAGCATTTT.

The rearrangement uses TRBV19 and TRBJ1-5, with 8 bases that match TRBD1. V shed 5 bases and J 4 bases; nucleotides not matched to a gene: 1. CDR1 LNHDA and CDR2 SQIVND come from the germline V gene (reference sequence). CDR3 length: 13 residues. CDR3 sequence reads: CASSWTGNQPQHF. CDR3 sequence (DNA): TGTGCCAGTAGTTGGACAGGGAATCAGCCCCAGCATTTT.

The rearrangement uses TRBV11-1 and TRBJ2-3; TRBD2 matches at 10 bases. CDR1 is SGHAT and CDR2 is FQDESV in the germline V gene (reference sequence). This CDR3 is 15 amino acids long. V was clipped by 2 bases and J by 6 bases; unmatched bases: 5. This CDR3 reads CASSLLAGAADTQYF. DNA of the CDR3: TGTGCCAGCAGCTTACTAGCGGGAGCAGCGGATACGCAGTATTTT. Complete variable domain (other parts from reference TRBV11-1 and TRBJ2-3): EAEVAQSPRYKITEKSQAVAFWCDPISGHATLYWYRQILGQGPELLVQFQDESVVDDSQLPKDRFSAERLKGVDSTLKIQPAELGDSAMYLCASSLLAGAADTQYFGPGTRLTVL.

CDR3 region: CASSLIRLAFSYEQYF. The DNA for the CDR3 is TGTGCCAGCAGTTTAATTAGGCTAGCTTTCTCCTACGAGCAGTACTTC. This chain links TRBV27 with TRBJ2-7, with D possibly being TRBD2 (5 bases). V was pared by 2 bases and J by 0 bases, with 14 bases between. Germline assignment: CDR1 MNHEY and CDR2 SMNVEV (reference sequence). The CDR3 extends over 16 amino acids.

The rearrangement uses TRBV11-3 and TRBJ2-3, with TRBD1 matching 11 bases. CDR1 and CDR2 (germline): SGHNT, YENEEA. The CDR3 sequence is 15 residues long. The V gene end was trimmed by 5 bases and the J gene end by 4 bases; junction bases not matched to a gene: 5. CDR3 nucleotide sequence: TGTGCCAGCAGCCGAGGACAGGGGGCCGCAGATACGCAGTATTTT. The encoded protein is CASSRGQGAADTQYF.

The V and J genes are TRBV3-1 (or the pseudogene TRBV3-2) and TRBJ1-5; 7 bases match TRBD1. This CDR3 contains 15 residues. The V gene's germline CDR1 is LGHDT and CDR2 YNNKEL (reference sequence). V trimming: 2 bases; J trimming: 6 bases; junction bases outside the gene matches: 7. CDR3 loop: CASSQLTGFGQPQHF. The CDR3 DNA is TGTGCCAGCAGCCAACTGACAGGGTTTGGTCAGCCCCAGCATTTT.

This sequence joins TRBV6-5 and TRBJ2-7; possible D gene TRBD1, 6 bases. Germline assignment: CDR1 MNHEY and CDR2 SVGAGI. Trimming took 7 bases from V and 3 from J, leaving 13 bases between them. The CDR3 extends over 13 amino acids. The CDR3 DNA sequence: TGTGCCAGCAAGTCGGACAGAAACTACGAGCAGTACTTC. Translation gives CASKSDRNYEQYF.

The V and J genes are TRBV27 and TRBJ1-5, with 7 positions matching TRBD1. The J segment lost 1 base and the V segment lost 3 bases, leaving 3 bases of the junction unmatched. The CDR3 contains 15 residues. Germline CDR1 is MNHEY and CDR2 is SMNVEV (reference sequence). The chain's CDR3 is CASSFFRGSNQPQHF. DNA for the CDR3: TGTGCCAGCAGTTTTTTCAGGGGGAGCAATCAGCCCCAGCATTTT.

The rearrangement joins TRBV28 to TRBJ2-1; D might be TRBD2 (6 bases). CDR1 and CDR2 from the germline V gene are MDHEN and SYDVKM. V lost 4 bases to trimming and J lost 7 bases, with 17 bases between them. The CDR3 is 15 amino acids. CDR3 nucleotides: TGTGCCAGCAGTTCCCATTCCGGGACTCCAAATGAGCAGTTCTTC. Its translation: CASSSHSGTPNEQFF. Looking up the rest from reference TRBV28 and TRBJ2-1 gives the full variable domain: DVKVTQSSRYLVKRTGEKVFLECVQDMDHENMFWYRQDPGLGLRLIYFSYDVKMKEKGDIPEGYSVSREKKERFSLILESASTNQTSMYLCASSSHSGTPNEQFFGPGTRLTVL.